The clone carrying this T cell receptor (beta chain) was seen more than once but under ten times. This specimen comes from a study of blood T cells in healthy people across ages. PCR was performed a second time for about 6 to 11 cycles using a sample-barcoded 5' primer and a J-beta primer mix. In TCRdb, the 5' RACE reads were re-called with MiXCR into one record per CDR3 protein. The repertoire holds approximately 800,000 distinct CDR3 sequences, more than 25% seen once, with less than 3.5% in the top ten. CDR3 length equals 15 residues. Germline trimming cut 3 bases from V and 2 bases from J; bases unmatched to any gene: 4. The same sample was also used in a study of T cells of mothers and their children.

Material for sequencing was blood. The chain recombines TRBV12-3 or TRBV12-4 with TRBJ2-5, with 9 bases matching TRBD2. The source is a boy aged 5-17 years in good health. The CDR3 DNA follows: TGTGCCAGCAGTTTTGCGGGGGGGGATCAAGAGACCCAGTACTTC. Translated: CASSFAGGDQETQYF.